This passage covers 7 T cell receptor delta chains from one sample sequenced in a study of human gamma delta and Vdelta1 T cells. TCRdb applied CATT to the PCR reads for clone calling. The sample has 6,500 or so delta-chain clones; less than 9.5% are singletons. The sequenced material came from naive CD27+ Vdelta1 gamma-delta T cells from blood. These receptors originate from a human donor in good health.

As regards this clone: The protein given by TCRdb reflects a much larger clone and differs at residue 10 from this DNA's translation, likely from a read error; the protein shown is the DNA's translation. V and J are TRDV1 and TRDJ1, with no clear D. Germline V CDR1 and CDR2: TSWWSYY, QGS. The CDR3 has 16 residues. The V end was cut by 7 bases, the J end by 1 base, with 19 bases between. DNA for the CDR3: TGTGCTCTTGCGACGGCATTCCAGCGGTGCACCGATAAACTCATCTTT. Residues: CALATAFQRCTDKLIF.

With respect to this clone: The protein recorded in TCRdb matches a much larger clone and deviates from this DNA's translation at residue 5, suggesting a read error; the protein here is obtained by translating the DNA. The chain has TRDV1 and TRDJ1; D possibly corresponds to TRDD2 (6 bases). V was pared by 5 bases and J by 1 base, with 20 bases between. The CDR3 is made up of 17 amino acids. Germline V lookup: CDR1 TSWWSYY, CDR2 QGS. CDR3 in amino acids: CALGQRPTVLTTDKLIF. CDR3 coding DNA: TGTGCTCTTGGGCAACGTCCTACTGTACTCACCACCGATAAACTCATCTTT.

A word on this clone: The TCRdb protein comes from a much larger clone and disagrees with this DNA's translation at residue 13, likely due to a read error; the protein given here is derived from the DNA. The gene calls are TRDV1 and TRDJ1; TRDD2 matches at 8 bases. The CDR3 has 19 residues. After removal of 1 base from V and 1 base from J, the junction contained 14 bases not matched to a gene. Germline CDR1 is TSWWSYY and CDR2 is QGS. The CDR3 nucleotides read TGTGCTCTTGGGGAACCGACTTATCCTTCCTATGGCCTCACCGATAAACTCATCTTT. This translates into CALGEPTYPSYGLTDKLIF.

With respect to this clone: This DNA's translation differs at residue 9 from TCRdb's protein, which comes from a much larger clone; a read error is likely, and the protein shown is translated from the DNA. This chain joins TRDV1 and TRDJ1, with 9 bases matching TRDD3. The V segment lost 3 bases and the J segment 0 bases; nucleotides outside the gene matches: 17. The CDR3 contains 20 residues. Germline lookup yields CDR1 TSWWSYY and CDR2 QGS. The CDR3: CALGEYRTEGIRPYTDKLIF. The DNA of the CDR3 is TGTGCTCTTGGGGAGTACCGTACTGAGGGGATACGTCCGTACACCGATAAACTCATCTTT.

About this clone itself: A far larger clone lies a single base away; this is likely a read error. The sample has other DNA sequences that encode this CDR3 too. The chain carries TRDV1 and TRDJ1; possible D gene TRDD3, 6 bases. Germline assignment: CDR1 TSWWSYY and CDR2 QGS. The CDR3 spans 17 residues. CDR3 protein: CALGPPRRYAGTDKLIF. The CDR3 DNA reads TGTGCTCTTGGGCCGCCCCGGCGATACGCTGGAACCGATAAGCTCATCTTT.

The sample holds a few counts of this clone. The mismatch at residue 5 between this DNA's translation and the TCRdb protein of a much larger clone likely reflects a read error; the protein shown is translated from the DNA. This chain links TRDV3 with TRDJ1, with a weak D call TRDD3 (5 bases). The CDR3 length is 14 residues. V was trimmed by 4 bases and J by 1 base, leaving 16 bases between them. Germline loops: CDR1 TVYSNPD, CDR2 GDNSRS (reference sequence). The CDR3 coding sequence is TGTGCCTCACACTGGTACGCCCTCACCGATAAACTCATCTTT. This encodes CASHWYALTDKLIF.

This clone was picked up a small number of times. A far larger clone is off by one base, so a read error is likely. Other DNA sequences of this sample code for an identical CDR3. J is TRDJ1 and V is TRDV2; the match to TRDD3 covers 7 bases. The V gene end was trimmed by 3 bases and the J gene end by 8 bases; junction bases not matched to a gene: 20. Germline CDR1 and CDR2: GEAIGNYY and EKD. The CDR3 sequence is 17 residues long. In DNA form, the CDR3 reads TGTGCCTGTGACCCTGACGTTTTCCGTCACTGGGGCTCCAAACTCATCTTT. It codes for CACDPDVFRHWGSKLIF.